The text below deals with one TCR beta chain. The data were obtained in a study of T cell changes during pregnancy in multiple sclerosis. Here immunoSEQ multiplex PCR was the method, and the copy in TCRdb shows in-frame clones only, minus some. The sample comprises about 67,000 clones, 92% of which are singletons, and more than 2.5% rests with the top ten. From germline, CDR1 is SEHNR and CDR2 FQNEAQ (reference sequence). V gave up 4 bases and J gave up 6 bases; unmatched junction bases: 8. CDR3 length equals 15 residues. The sample was peripheral blood, taken in the second trimester of pregnancy. This TCR was sampled from a female donor in good health, enrolled as a control in a pregnancy study. The chain uses TRBV7-9 and TRBJ1-1; TRBD1 matches 10 bases. The CDR3 DNA sequence: TGTGCCAGCAGCTCACACCGGGACAGGGGCTCTGAAGCTTTCTTT. This encodes CASSSHRDRGSEAFF.